The 5 T cell receptor beta chains below all came from one sample that was sequenced in a study of blood T cell repertoires in COVID-19. Only in-frame clones appear in the TCRdb table, and some are missing; sequencing was by immunoSEQ multiplex PCR. The sample includes some 150,000 clones, approximately 86% of them seen just once. The sequenced material came from peripheral blood. All receptors derive from a man in his sixties or seventies with acute or convalescent COVID-19.

The V call is TRBV13, the J call TRBJ2-6; 9 bases align to TRBD2. Trimming cost V 5 bases and J 2 bases; bases outside gene matches: 7. CDR1 and CDR2 from the germline V gene are PRHDT and FYEKMQ (reference sequence). This CDR3 contains 17 residues. CDR3 nucleotides: TGTGCCAGCAGCCTCGGCGGGAGGGCCCCTGGGGCCAACGTCCTGACTTTC. This codes for CASSLGGRAPGANVLTF.

The chain carries TRBV19 and TRBJ2-5; D remains ambiguous. This CDR3 is built from 12 residues. V was pared by 4 bases and J by 8 bases, with 11 bases between. Germline lookup yields CDR1 LNHDA and CDR2 SQIVND (reference sequence). The CDR3 DNA follows: TGTGCCAGTAGTACGCAGTCAGGAACCCAGTACTTC. Translating it yields CASSTQSGTQYF. Based on the CDR3 plus reference TRBV19 and TRBJ2-5, the full variable domain is DGGITQSPKYLFRKEGQNVTLSCEQNLNHDAMYWYRQDPGQGLRLIYYSQIVNDFQKGDIAEGYSVSREKKESFPLTVTSAQKNPTAFYLCASSTQSGTQYFGPGTRLLVL.

This clone turned up a few times. The chain carries TRBV19 and TRBJ1-5, with TRBD1 matching 10 bases. This CDR3 is built from 15 residues. Trimming cost V 8 bases and J 4 bases; bases outside gene matches: 8. Germline loops: CDR1 LNHDA, CDR2 SQIVND (reference sequence). In DNA form, the CDR3 reads TGTGCCAGTGGTGTATTGGACAGGGGGAATCAGCCCCAGCATTTT. Its protein is CASGVLDRGNQPQHF. The variable domain in full, with the rest retrieved from reference TRBV19 and TRBJ1-5, is DGGITQSPKYLFRKEGQNVTLSCEQNLNHDAMYWYRQDPGQGLRLIYYSQIVNDFQKGDIAEGYSVSREKKESFPLTVTSAQKNPTAFYLCASGVLDRGNQPQHFGDGTRLSIL.

The gene calls are TRBV6-2 or TRBV6-3 and TRBJ2-7; 10 bases are a match to TRBD1. V was pared by 2 bases and J by 3 bases, with 4 bases of the junction left unmatched. This CDR3 region has 15 residues. Per germline, CDR1 MNHEY and CDR2 SVGEGT. As DNA, the CDR3 is TGTGCCAGCAGTTACGCCAGGGACAGGGGCTACGAGCAGTACTTC. It encodes CASSYARDRGYEQYF.

The chain carries TRBV19 and TRBJ2-7, with TRBD1 as a possible D gene (5 bases). The CDR3 consists of 14 residues. V was trimmed by 6 bases and J by 0 bases, leaving 12 bases between them. The germline V gene has CDR1 LNHDA and CDR2 SQIVND (reference sequence). This CDR3 reads CASSPRDTSYEQYF. The CDR3 DNA follows: TGTGCCAGTAGCCCCAGGGATACCTCCTACGAGCAGTACTTC.